This T cell receptor beta chain was recovered during a study of T cell repertoires in cytomegalovirus infection. TCRdb re-called the reads with MiXCR, one entry per CDR3 protein. The sample records 380,000 or so distinct CDR3 sequences, roughly 36% being singletons. The study, taken as a whole, reports: CMV-specific TCR beta clonotypes restricted by HLA-C were the ones dominating the ex vivo response.

V lost 3 bases and J lost 0; bases outside the gene matches: 2. Germline V gene lookup returns CDR1 SGHRS and CDR2 YFSETQ. The CDR3 is 14 amino acids. The sample holds a few counts of this clonotype. Its antigen remains unknown. This chain joins TRBV5-1 and TRBJ1-1; TRBD1 aligns across 7 bases. The material sequenced was cultured PBMCs, taken from culture after CMV antigen stimulation. This TCR derives from a human donor in good health (CMV status not recorded). Some clones in this sample may be carry-over from other donors' samples. The CDR3 DNA is TGCGCCAGCAGCTCACAGGGGCTGAACACTGAAGCTTTCTTT. Its translation: CASSSQGLNTEAFF. Complete variable domain (other parts from reference TRBV5-1 and TRBJ1-1): KAGVTQTPRYLIKTRGQQVTLSCSPISGHRSVSWYQQTPGQGLQFLFEYFSETQRNKGNFPGRFSGRQFSNSRSEMNVSTLELGDSALYLCASSSQGLNTEAFFGQGTRLTVV.